This T cell receptor beta chain appears in the sequencing data of a study of blood T cell repertoires in COVID-19 (dated by TCRdb to 2020 to 2021). With regard to the full study: Collaborator samples came from the United States, Italy and Spain and covered acute and convalescent phases of COVID-19. The prospective study material was composed of cDNA or gDNA derived from T cells, B-cell-depleted T cells, or PBMCs. Deeply sampled blood TCRbeta repertoires from subjects exposed to, actively infected with, or recovered from COVID-19 were included in the dataset. A freely available public database, intended as a resource for researchers studying the immune response to SARS-CoV-2, is where the repertoires were released. Samples came from the ongoing ImmuneRACE study (first 160 participants) plus 1,254 subjects from 6 global collaborators. The sample metadata nearly always contained a de-identified subject ID, COVID-19 status, age in years and sex. HLA class I and class II types, where available, came from metadata supplied by the sample provider rather than from assay-based typing. General study outcomes and caveats: The amount of clinical and demographic metadata varied by source and participant and was provided uncurated.

One collaborating source in Seattle enrolled patients while the patients were actively infected and followed the patients over time throughout the course of disease. Collaborating institutions collected whole blood in K2EDTA tubes following their own protocols. For TCRbeta analysis, collaborators shipped samples in one of three forms: frozen whole blood, isolated PBMCs, or DNA extracted from either of those sample types. About this clone: The clone's antigen remains unknown. No clone much larger than this one lies a single base away; base qualities are absent.

CDR1 and CDR2, looked up from the germline V gene, are MDHEN and SYDVKM. From the cysteine through the phenylalanine, the CDR3 covers 15 amino acids. Left in the record is the CDR3 DNA by itself, 45 bases read in frame from the first base. Trimming costs V 7 bases and J 1 base, and their ends lie 14 bases apart. TCRbeta CDR3 regions were amplified from genomic DNA by means of the immunoSEQ Assay, a bias-controlled multiplex PCR. Under the source paper's analysis protocol: The number of nucleated cells in each sample was estimated by amplification of reference gene primers within the assay. To quantify the absolute abundance of each unique TCRbeta CDR3 rearrangement, sequence reads were collapsed and filtered. For each sample, productive Simpson clonality was calculated as the square root of Simpson's diversity index over productive rearrangements. Drawn from immuneACCESS, this table holds only the in-frame rearrangements with V and J called that TCRdb kept. Clones are partly lost; checked studies trace under half to an unresolved V gene and leave the rest unexplained. The V and J calls and clone size were taken over from that table, and D and trimming were inferred from the DNA. This sample holds almost 400,000 clones; about 90% were observed only once. 2% to 2.5% of the sample belongs to the ten largest clones.

The receptor's source is a woman aged 60-75 years with COVID-19, enrolled during active disease. The rearrangement joined TRBV28 to TRBJ1-5; TRBD1 is possibly the D segment (6 matching bases). What was sequenced was peripheral blood. The DNA sequence follows: TGTGCCAGCAAATACCTTGACAGGAGCAATCAGCCCCAGCATTTT. Its translation is CASKYLDRSNQPQHF.